This record concerns one T cell receptor (beta chain) sequence. Its antigen is unidentified. The immunoSEQ assay was v3. Libraries were sequenced to 2 million to 2.5 million read pairs (survey) or about 5-6 million (deep). Sequenced by immunoSEQ multiplex PCR; TCRdb stores in-frame clones only, minus some. The sample holds fewer than 65,000 clones, about 81% seen once. This sample stems from a study of TIL therapy for anti-PD-1-resistant metastatic lung cancer. Study background: A handful of tumors were EGFR-mutant and two were ALK-rearranged. Study conclusions and caveats: The cohort had more treatment-naive, never-smoker and oncogene-addicted patients than typical.

The sample's time point: pre-treatment sample, taken before nivolumab and TIL therapy. The CDR3 consists of 19 residues. Germline values: CDR1 MNHEY, CDR2 SVGEGT. V was trimmed by 0 bases and J by 4 bases, leaving 19 bases between them. The source is a person aged 30 to 80 with non-small cell lung cancer. V usage is TRBV6-2 or TRBV6-3 and J usage is TRBJ1-6, with D unresolved. Sequenced material: blood, taken at baseline. The CDR3 sequence: CASSYSNSAARHYNSPLHF. The CDR3 DNA is TGTGCCAGCAGTTACTCGAATTCGGCGGCCCGCCATTATAATTCACCCCTCCACTTT.